The 21 T cell receptor beta chains presented below share a single source sample, sequenced in a study of CD8 T cells in Susac syndrome. It was with random hexamers that about 0.45 to 1 ug RNA was reverse transcribed. One entry per CDR3 protein, called by TCRdb with MiXCR from the immunoSEQ multiplex PCR reads. Of 130,000 or so distinct CDR3 sequences in the sample, roughly 94% were seen once. The sequenced sample consisted of CD8+ T cells from PBMCs. The source of these receptors is a human donor with Susac syndrome.

The V and J genes are TRBV4-3 and TRBJ2-3; no definite D call. V lost 2 bases and J lost 0, with 6 bases in between. Germline V gives CDR1 LGHNA, CDR2 YSLEER. This CDR3 is 14 amino acids long. The CDR3 loop is CASSQFASTDTQYF. Here the CDR3 DNA reads TGCGCCAGCAGCCAATTCGCCAGCACAGATACGCAGTATTTT.

The chain uses TRBV6-1 and TRBJ2-5; 10 bases fit TRBD1. The germline gives CDR1 MNHNS, CDR2 SASEGT. V was pared by 7 bases and J by 5 bases, with 10 bases of the junction left unmatched. CDR3 length: 15 amino acids. The CDR3 sequence is CASTGDRGFLETQYF. As DNA, the CDR3 is TGTGCCAGCACCGGGGACAGGGGATTTTTGGAGACCCAGTACTTC.

CDR3 sequence: CASTGTDQSYEQYF. The CDR3 region has the DNA TGTGCCAGCACCGGGACAGACCAATCCTACGAGCAGTACTTC. The rearrangement uses TRBV13 and TRBJ2-7; TRBD1 aligns across 7 bases. Germline V CDR1 and CDR2: PRHDT, FYEKMQ (reference sequence). This CDR3 is built from 14 residues. Trimming at V came to 7 bases and at J to 1 base, leaving 7 bases not matched to a gene.

J is TRBJ1-2 and V is TRBV2; no definite D call. The CDR3 has 14 amino acids. V dropped 6 bases and J dropped 7 bases, with 18 bases sitting between them. Germline CDR1 and CDR2: SNHLY and FYNNEI. CDR3 nucleotide sequence: TGTGCCAGCAGAGGACTAGGAACAGCTGGTGGCTACACCTTC. Protein sequence: CASRGLGTAGGYTF.

The chain has TRBV15 and TRBJ2-7; TRBD2 agrees at 7 bases. The CDR3 has 16 amino acids. Germline trimming cut 1 base from V and 1 base from J; bases unmatched to any gene: 7. Germline CDR1 and CDR2: LNHNV and YYDKDF (reference sequence). The CDR3 DNA reads TGTGCCACCAGCAGAGGCGGGGGACTCGTTTCCTACGAGCAGTACTTC. It encodes CATSRGGGLVSYEQYF.

This rearrangement joins TRBV25-1 to TRBJ1-1; weak D call: TRBD1 (6 bases). The V gene's germline CDR1 is MGHDK and CDR2 SYGVNS. Trimming shortened V by 11 bases and J by 1 base, and 14 bases separated the two germline ends. CDR3 length: 13 amino acids. CDR3 nucleotides: TGTGCCTCCACCGGGACATCGAACACTGAAGCTTTCTTT. Residues: CASTGTSNTEAFF.

This clonotype came up once. The rearrangement links TRBV20-1 to TRBJ2-3; TRBD1 agrees at 8 bases. The CDR3 spans 17 residues. The V gene's germline CDR1 is DFQATT and CDR2 SNEGSKA (reference sequence). V lost 6 bases to trimming and J lost 2 bases; unmatched junction nucleotides: 16. Here the CDR3 DNA reads TGCAGTGCCGAGGGGGTGGCAGGGGGCCAGCCCACAGATACGCAGTATTTT. Residues: CSAEGVAGGQPTDTQYF.

The chain recombines TRBV12-3 or TRBV12-4 with TRBJ2-5; tentative D call: TRBD2 (5 bases). CDR3 length: 11 residues. The V end was cut by 7 bases, the J end by 5 bases, with 8 bases between. CDR3 bases: TGTGCCAGCACCGGCGGGGAGACCCAGTACTTC. Its protein product is CASTGGETQYF.

The V and J genes are TRBV19 and TRBJ1-5; D is ambiguous. The length of the CDR3 is 14 residues. Germline CDR1 reads LNHDA; CDR2 reads SQIVND (reference sequence). With 11 bases removed from V and 4 bases from J, the gap between germline ends came to 18 bases. CDR3 loop: CASGVRDLNQPQHF. CDR3 in DNA: TGTGCCTCCGGTGTACGAGACCTAAATCAGCCCCAGCATTTT.

This clonotype was found a few times. CDR3 DNA sequence: TGCGCCAGCAGCCAAGATGGGGCAGGGGGCTACGAGCAGTACTTC. Its translation: CASSQDGAGGYEQYF. The chain uses TRBV4-3 and TRBJ2-7; the match to TRBD1 covers 7 bases. CDR1 is LGHNA and CDR2 is YSLEER in the germline V gene. The CDR3 extends over 15 amino acids. Germline trimming cut 0 bases from V and 3 bases from J; bases unmatched to any gene: 5.

This clonotype was counted a single time. J is TRBJ2-1 and V is TRBV20-1; the D gene is possibly TRBD1 (6 bases). Trimming pared 0 bases from V and 8 bases from J, leaving 26 bases between. CDR1 and CDR2 (germline): DFQATT, SNEGSKA (reference sequence). CDR3 length equals 18 residues. The CDR3 coding sequence is TGCAGTGCTAGAGATCTAAATTCAGTGGGGGCCGGAATCTATGAGCAGTTCTTC. Amino acid sequence: CSARDLNSVGAGIYEQFF.

The count of this clonotype is one. V and J are TRBV18 and TRBJ2-7, with D perhaps TRBD2 (6 bases). V lost 2 bases and J 6 bases, leaving 20 bases between the germline ends. This CDR3 has 16 amino acids. CDR1 is KGHSH and CDR2 is LQKENI in the germline V gene. The CDR3 sequence is CASSPVGFGGSLEQYF. CDR3 bases: TGTGCCAGCTCACCAGTCGGGTTCGGGGGTTCTCTCGAGCAGTACTTC.

The gene calls are TRBV29-1 and TRBJ2-1, with a weak D call TRBD1 (6 bases). There are 11 residues in the CDR3. Trimming took 6 bases from V and 8 from J, leaving 11 bases between them. Germline assignment: CDR1 SQVTM and CDR2 ANQGSEA. CDR3 amino acids: CSVQGLDEQFF. The DNA for the CDR3 is TGCAGCGTACAGGGTTTGGATGAGCAGTTCTTC.

The chain links TRBV30 to TRBJ2-6; D unresolved. Germline assignment: CDR1 GTSNPN and CDR2 SVGIG (reference sequence). The CDR3 totals 15 residues. Between the trimmed V and J ends, which lost 5 bases and 0 bases, there was a span of 11 bases. Written as DNA, the CDR3 is TGTGCCTGGGGGTCCCGGGCCTCTGGGGCCAACGTCCTGACTTTC. Amino acids: CAWGSRASGANVLTF. Using reference TRBV30 and TRBJ2-6 for the parts outside the CDR3, the full variable domain is SQTIHQWPATLVQPVGSPLSLECTVEGTSNPNLYWYRQAAGRGLQLLFYSVGIGQISSEVPQNLSASRPQDRQFILSSKKLLLSDSGFYLCAWGSRASGANVLTFGAGSRLTVL.

The CDR3 bases are TGTGCCAGCAGTGACAGGGGGACGATGGAGACCCAGTACTTC. Protein product: CASSDRGTMETQYF. The V and J genes are TRBV6-6 and TRBJ2-5; 9 bases line up with TRBD1. Germline CDR1 is MNHNY and CDR2 is SVGAGI (reference sequence). The CDR3 runs to 14 residues. Trimming at V came to 5 bases and at J to 5 bases, leaving 6 bases not matched to a gene.

A single count supports this clonotype. The V call is TRBV13, the J call TRBJ1-1; no firm D call. The V end lost 0 bases, the J end lost 0 bases, and 8 bases lay between the germline ends. The CDR3 loop spans 15 amino acids. CDR1 and CDR2 from the germline V gene are PRHDT and FYEKMQ (reference sequence). CDR3 sequence reads: CASSLGRQMNTEAFF. The DNA of the CDR3 is TGTGCCAGCAGCTTAGGCCGTCAGATGAACACTGAAGCTTTCTTT.

The chain is built from TRBV2 and TRBJ2-7; no reliable D call. The V and J ends lost 7 bases and 1 base respectively, with 14 bases between them. Germline CDR1 is SNHLY and CDR2 is FYNNEI. CDR3 length: 14 amino acids. The CDR3 DNA reads TGTGCCAGCACCCCACCGGAGAGTTCCTACGAGCAGTACTTC. Translating it yields CASTPPESSYEQYF.

The chain has TRBV7-2 and TRBJ2-7; D perhaps matches TRBD2 (6 bases). Trimming cost V 2 bases and J 2 bases, with 16 bases left between them. The CDR3 is made up of 16 amino acids. The V gene's germline CDR1 is SGHTA and CDR2 FQGNSA. This CDR3 reads CASSLNGGEDPYEQYF. CDR3 nucleotides: TGTGCCAGCAGCTTAAACGGCGGGGAGGACCCCTACGAGCAGTACTTC. The complete variable domain, with remaining parts taken from reference TRBV7-2 and TRBJ2-7, reads GAGVSQSPSNKVTEKGKDVELRCDPISGHTALYWYRQSLGQGLEFLIYFQGNSAPDKSGLPSDRFSAERTGGSVSTLTIQRTQQEDSAVYLCASSLNGGEDPYEQYFGPGTRLTVT.

The chain couples TRBV6-5 to TRBJ2-2; D is possibly TRBD1 (5 bases). The germline V gene has CDR1 MNHEY and CDR2 SVGAGI. V gave up 7 bases and J gave up 4 bases, with 13 bases separating them. The CDR3 is made up of 14 amino acids. The CDR3 region is CASNPQDSTGELFF. CDR3 bases: TGTGCCAGCAATCCACAGGATTCCACCGGGGAGCTGTTTTTT.

This chain connects TRBV4-2 to TRBJ1-1; maybe TRBD1 (5 bases). V lost 4 bases to trimming and J lost 0 bases, with 9 bases between them. Per the germline V gene, CDR1 is LGHNA and CDR2 is YNFKEQ. The CDR3 is made up of 14 amino acids. The CDR3 here is CASSPGGMNTEAFF. Here the CDR3 DNA reads TGTGCCAGCAGCCCCGGGGGGATGAACACTGAAGCTTTCTTT.

The V and J genes are TRBV4-1 and TRBJ2-3; tentative D call: TRBD2 (5 bases). Germline V gene sequence: CDR1 MGHRA, CDR2 YSYEKL. This CDR3 is built from 18 residues. Trimming cost V 2 bases and J 4 bases, with 22 bases left between them. The DNA for the CDR3 is TGCGCCAGCAGCCAATGGCCCTCCGCTAGCCCACCTTCAGATACGCAGTATTTT. It translates to CASSQWPSASPPSDTQYF.